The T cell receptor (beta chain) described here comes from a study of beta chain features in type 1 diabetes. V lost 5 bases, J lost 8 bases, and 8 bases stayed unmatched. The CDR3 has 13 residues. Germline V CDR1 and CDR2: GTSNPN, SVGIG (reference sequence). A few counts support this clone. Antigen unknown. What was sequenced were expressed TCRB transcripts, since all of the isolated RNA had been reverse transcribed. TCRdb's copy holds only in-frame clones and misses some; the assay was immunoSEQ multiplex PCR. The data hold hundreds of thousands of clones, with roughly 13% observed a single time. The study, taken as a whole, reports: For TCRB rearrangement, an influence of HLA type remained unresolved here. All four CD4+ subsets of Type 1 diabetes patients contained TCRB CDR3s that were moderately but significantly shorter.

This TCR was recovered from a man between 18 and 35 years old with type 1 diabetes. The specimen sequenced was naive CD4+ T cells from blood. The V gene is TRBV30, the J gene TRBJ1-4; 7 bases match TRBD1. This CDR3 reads CAWARDSLEKLFF. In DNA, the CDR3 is TGTGCCTGGGCCCGGGACAGCTTAGAAAAACTGTTTTTT. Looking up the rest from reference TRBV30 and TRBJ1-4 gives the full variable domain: SQTIHQWPATLVQPVGSPLSLECTVEGTSNPNLYWYRQAAGRGLQLLFYSVGIGQISSEVPQNLSASRPQDRQFILSSKKLLLSDSGFYLCAWARDSLEKLFFGSGTQLSVL.